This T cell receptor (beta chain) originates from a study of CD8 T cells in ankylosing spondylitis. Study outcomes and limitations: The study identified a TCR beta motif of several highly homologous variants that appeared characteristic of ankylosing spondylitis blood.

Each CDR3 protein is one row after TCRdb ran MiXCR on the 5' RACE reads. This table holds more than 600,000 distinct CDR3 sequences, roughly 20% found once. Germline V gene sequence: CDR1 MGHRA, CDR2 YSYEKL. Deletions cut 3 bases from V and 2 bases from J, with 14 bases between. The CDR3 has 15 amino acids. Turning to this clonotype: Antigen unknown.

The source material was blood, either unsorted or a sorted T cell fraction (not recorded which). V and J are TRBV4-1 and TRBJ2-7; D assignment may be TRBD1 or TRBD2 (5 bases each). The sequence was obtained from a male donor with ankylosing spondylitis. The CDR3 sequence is CASSQTGTATYEQYF. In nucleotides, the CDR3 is TGCGCCAGCAGCCAGACCGGGACGGCTACCTACGAGCAGTACTTC.